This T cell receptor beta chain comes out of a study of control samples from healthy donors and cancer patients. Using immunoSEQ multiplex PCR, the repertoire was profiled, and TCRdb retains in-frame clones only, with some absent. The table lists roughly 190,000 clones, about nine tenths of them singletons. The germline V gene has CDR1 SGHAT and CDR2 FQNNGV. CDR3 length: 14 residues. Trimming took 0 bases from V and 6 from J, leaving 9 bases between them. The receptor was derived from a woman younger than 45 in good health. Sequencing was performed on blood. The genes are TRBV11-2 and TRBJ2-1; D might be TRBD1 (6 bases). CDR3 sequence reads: CASSLEGAANEQFF. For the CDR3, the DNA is TGTGCCAGCAGCTTAGAGGGGGCGGCCAATGAGCAGTTCTTC. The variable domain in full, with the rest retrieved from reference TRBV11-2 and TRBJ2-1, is EAGVAQSPRYKIIEKRQSVAFWCNPISGHATLYWYQQILGQGPKLLIQFQNNGVVDDSQLPKDRFSAERLKGVDSTLKIQPAKLEDSAVYLCASSLEGAANEQFFGPGTRLTVL.